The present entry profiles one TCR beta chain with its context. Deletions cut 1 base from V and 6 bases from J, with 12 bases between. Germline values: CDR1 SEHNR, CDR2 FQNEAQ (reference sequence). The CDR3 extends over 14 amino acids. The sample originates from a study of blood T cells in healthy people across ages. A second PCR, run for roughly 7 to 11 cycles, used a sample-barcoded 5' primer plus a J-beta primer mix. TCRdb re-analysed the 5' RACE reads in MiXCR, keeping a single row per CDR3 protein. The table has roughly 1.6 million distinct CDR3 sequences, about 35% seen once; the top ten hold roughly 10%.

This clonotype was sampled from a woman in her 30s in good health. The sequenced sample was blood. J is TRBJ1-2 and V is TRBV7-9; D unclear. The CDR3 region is CASSLGQVADGYTF. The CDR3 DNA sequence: TGTGCCAGCAGCTTAGGTCAGGTAGCGGATGGCTACACCTTC.